A single sample is the source of the 19 T cell receptor beta chains below, sequenced in a study of cytomegalovirus exposure and HLA in healthy donors. Sequenced by immunoSEQ multiplex PCR; TCRdb stores in-frame clones only, minus some. The profile shows 150,000 to 200,000 clones, around four fifths of them singletons. The material sequenced was PBMCs. Every receptor here comes from a man aged 25 to 45 in good health and CMV-seropositive.

The chain combines TRBV2 with TRBJ2-7, with 8 bases identical to TRBD1. Germline CDR1 is SNHLY and CDR2 is FYNNEI. With 7 bases clipped from V and 6 bases from J, the junction kept 11 bases outside the gene matches. CDR3 length equals 14 residues. This CDR3 is CASTDRGSGSEQYF. The CDR3 coding sequence is TGTGCCAGCACAGACAGGGGTTCGGGCTCCGAGCAGTACTTC.

This chain's CDR3 is CASSSRGVEYGYTF. The DNA of the CDR3 is TGCGCCAGCAGCTCCAGAGGAGTGGAATATGGCTACACCTTC. The rearrangement links TRBV5-1 to TRBJ1-2; D is ambiguous. The CDR3 totals 14 residues. Per the germline V gene, CDR1 is SGHRS and CDR2 is YFSETQ. Trimming took 3 bases from V and 5 from J, leaving 14 bases between them.

Comments on this clone: An end of the junction does not agree with germline; a read error may underlie this. The V call is TRBV7-7, the J call TRBJ2-5, with 8 nucleotides matching TRBD2. This CDR3 is 16 amino acids long. Germline CDR1 is SSHAT and CDR2 is FNYEAQ (reference sequence). The DNA for the CDR3 is TGTGCTAGCAGCTCCTTTTCTCGGGGGGGAGGTGAGACCCAGTACTTC. Translation: CASSSFSRGGGETQYF.

The CDR3 DNA reads as TGTGCCAGCAGCCCACCAGCGGGGTCGAACTCAGATACGCAGTATTTT. Translated, it gives CASSPPAGSNSDTQYF. This chain links TRBV7-9 with TRBJ2-3, with 7 bases that match TRBD2. In germline, CDR1 is SEHNR, CDR2 FQNEAQ (reference sequence). The CDR3 consists of 16 residues. After removal of 5 bases from V and 4 bases from J, the junction contained 12 bases not matched to a gene.

The chain combines TRBV30 with TRBJ2-3; 9 bases agree with TRBD2. The germline gives CDR1 GTSNPN, CDR2 SVGIG (reference sequence). CDR3 length: 14 residues. The junction had 7 bases not matched to a gene; V was cut back by 2 bases and J by 7 bases. CDR3 sequence reads: CAWSSGGHRNTQYF. The CDR3 DNA is TGTGCCTGGAGTAGCGGGGGGCATAGGAATACGCAGTATTTT. The variable domain in full, with the rest retrieved from reference TRBV30 and TRBJ2-3, is SQTIHQWPATLVQPVGSPLSLECTVEGTSNPNLYWYRQAAGRGLQLLFYSVGIGQISSEVPQNLSASRPQDRQFILSSKKLLLSDSGFYLCAWSSGGHRNTQYFGPGTRLTVL.

This clone was seen once. V and J are TRBV6-4 and TRBJ2-1; 8 positions match TRBD2. With V trimmed by 5 bases and J by 7 bases, 13 bases remained unmatched. The CDR3 covers 16 residues. Germline values: CDR1 MRHNA, CDR2 SNTAGT. The CDR3 sequence: CASSSSSGGRFNEQFF. CDR3 bases: TGTGCCAGCAGTTCATCAAGCGGGGGAAGGTTTAATGAGCAGTTCTTC.

The chain is built from TRBV10-3 and TRBJ2-1; 9 bases line up with TRBD1. V gave up 6 bases and J gave up 5 bases; unmatched junction bases: 5. From germline, CDR1 is ENHRY and CDR2 SYGVKD. CDR3 length: 14 residues. The chain's CDR3 is CAISSGQGNNEQFF. The CDR3 coding sequence is TGTGCCATCAGCTCGGGACAGGGTAACAATGAGCAGTTCTTC.

The CDR3 sequence is CASSGRDRDNSPLHF. The CDR3 DNA reads as TGTGCCAGCAGCGGCCGGGACAGGGACAATTCACCCCTCCACTTT. The chain uses TRBV7-9 and TRBJ1-6, with TRBD1 matching 9 bases. V was pared by 5 bases and J by 7 bases, with 6 bases of the junction left unmatched. There are 15 residues in the CDR3. Germline lookup yields CDR1 SEHNR and CDR2 FQNEAQ (reference sequence).

This chain connects TRBV25-1 to TRBJ2-3; D is possibly TRBD1 (6 bases). V shed 1 base and J shed 0 bases, with 11 bases lying between them. This CDR3 is built from 16 residues. Germline CDR1 is MGHDK and CDR2 is SYGVNS. CDR3 in amino acids: CASSELTGLSTDTQYF. The CDR3 DNA reads as TGTGCCAGCAGTGAATTGACAGGACTCAGCACAGATACGCAGTATTTT.

The rearrangement uses TRBV5-8 and TRBJ1-5; 8 positions agree with TRBD1. From germline, CDR1 is SGHTS and CDR2 YDEGEE. V lost 0 bases and J lost 7; bases outside the gene matches: 3. This CDR3 comprises 14 residues. The CDR3 region is CASSLGQGIQPQHF. In nucleotides, the CDR3 is TGTGCCAGCAGCTTGGGACAGGGGATACAGCCCCAGCATTTT.

The V gene is TRBV29-1, the J gene TRBJ1-1, with no clear D. V was shortened by 4 bases and J by 4 bases, with 16 bases between the two germline ends. This CDR3 spans 14 amino acids. Germline V CDR1 and CDR2: SQVTM, ANQGSEA. This CDR3 is CSVVRQVLLTEAFF. Written as DNA, the CDR3 is TGCAGCGTTGTAAGGCAGGTCCTTCTCACTGAAGCTTTCTTT.

The CDR3 bases are TGTGCCAGCAGCCTGGCTGACAGGGAGGATCAGCCCCAGCATTTT. It specifies CASSLADREDQPQHF. This rearrangement joins TRBV9 to TRBJ1-5; TRBD1 aligns across 7 bases. The junction had 9 bases not matched to a gene; V was cut back by 4 bases and J by 5 bases. The CDR3 is 15 amino acids. From germline, CDR1 is SGDLS and CDR2 YYNGEE.

The chain employs TRBV5-1 and TRBJ1-4, with TRBD1 identical over 8 bases. The length of the CDR3 is 16 residues. CDR1 is SGHRS and CDR2 is YFSETQ in the germline V gene. Trimming took 0 bases from V and 4 from J; bases not matched to a gene: 5. CDR3 sequence: CASSLGQGLFNEKLFF. The CDR3 region has the DNA TGCGCCAGCAGCTTGGGACAGGGGCTCTTTAATGAAAAACTGTTTTTT.

V and J are TRBV5-1 and TRBJ2-5; D gene unclear. Trimming removed 0 bases at V and 1 base at J, with 7 bases between. The CDR3 runs to 14 residues. Germline CDR1 reads SGHRS; CDR2 reads YFSETQ. The CDR3 nucleotides read TGCGCCAGCAGCTTGGTGGCAGTCCAAGAGACCCAGTACTTC. Translated, it gives CASSLVAVQETQYF.

The chain employs TRBV27 and TRBJ2-2, with 7 bases that match TRBD2. Germline values: CDR1 MNHEY, CDR2 SMNVEV (reference sequence). This CDR3 comprises 15 residues. J lost 3 bases, V lost 5 bases, and 6 bases had no gene match. The CDR3 bases are TGTGCCAGCAGTGTACTAGCGTCCTACACCGGGGAGCTGTTTTTT. It encodes CASSVLASYTGELFF.

V and J are TRBV11-2 and TRBJ1-1; D ambiguous. The V gene's germline CDR1 is SGHAT and CDR2 FQNNGV. The CDR3 is 12 amino acids. V lost 5 bases to trimming and J lost 3 bases, with 7 bases between them. The CDR3 DNA follows: TGTGCCAGCAGCAGAACAGACACTGAAGCTTTCTTT. It translates to CASSRTDTEAFF. The full variable domain, its missing parts supplied by reference TRBV11-2 and TRBJ1-1, is EAGVAQSPRYKIIEKRQSVAFWCNPISGHATLYWYQQILGQGPKLLIQFQNNGVVDDSQLPKDRFSAERLKGVDSTLKIQPAKLEDSAVYLCASSRTDTEAFFGQGTRLTVV.

V and J are TRBV6-1 and TRBJ1-1; D is possibly TRBD1 (6 bases). The CDR3 is 14 amino acids. Trimming cost V 4 bases and J 3 bases, with 12 bases left between them. Germline CDR1 and CDR2: MNHNS and SASEGT. CDR3 nucleotides: TGTGCCAGCAGTGTACAGGGTAAGGACACTGAAGCTTTCTTT. Translating gives CASSVQGKDTEAFF.

V is TRBV6-4 and J is TRBJ2-5, with a possible D match to TRBD2 (5 bases). Germline V gene sequence: CDR1 MRHNA, CDR2 SNTAGT. The V end was cut by 1 base, the J end by 7 bases, with 7 bases between. The CDR3 covers 12 residues. Here the CDR3 reads CASSDWSGTQYF. The DNA for the CDR3 is TGTGCCAGCAGTGACTGGAGCGGGACCCAGTACTTC.

This rearrangement joins TRBV29-1 to TRBJ1-2; 7 bases align to TRBD1. The germline gives CDR1 SQVTM, CDR2 ANQGSEA. CDR3 size: 13 residues. The V segment lost 7 bases and the J segment 2 bases; nucleotides outside the gene matches: 7. CDR3 amino acids: CSAEGQTNYGYTF. The CDR3 nucleotides read TGCAGCGCAGAGGGACAGACGAACTATGGCTACACCTTC.